The clone carrying this T cell receptor (beta chain) appeared once. The source of the sample is a study of blood T cell repertoires in COVID-19. About the study: The United States, Italy and Spain were the sources of the acute and convalescent COVID-19 samples. T cells, B-cell-depleted T cells, or PBMCs supplied cDNA or gDNA.

After removal of 4 bases from V and 0 bases from J, the junction contained 7 bases not matched to a gene. This CDR3 comprises 16 residues. In germline, CDR1 is MDHEN, CDR2 SYDVKM. In the original workflow: The authors estimated nucleated cell counts from reference gene primer amplification. This table comes from immunoSEQ multiplex PCR, and its TCRdb copy is limited to in-frame clones, with some not included. That table furnishes V, J and clone size, whereas the DNA furnished D and trimming. The sample consists of 130,000 to 150,000 clones, around 81% of them appearing once. The rearrangement joins TRBV28 to TRBJ2-3; 7 nucleotides line up with TRBD2. The receptor's source is a human donor in a cohort sampled during active COVID-19. The sequencing input was peripheral blood. This CDR3 reads CASSSSGDTSTDTQYF. CDR3 nucleotides: TGTGCCAGCAGTTCTAGCGGAGACACTAGCACAGATACGCAGTATTTT. Complete variable domain (other parts from reference TRBV28 and TRBJ2-3): DVKVTQSSRYLVKRTGEKVFLECVQDMDHENMFWYRQDPGLGLRLIYFSYDVKMKEKGDIPEGYSVSREKKERFSLILESASTNQTSMYLCASSSSGDTSTDTQYFGPGTRLTVL.